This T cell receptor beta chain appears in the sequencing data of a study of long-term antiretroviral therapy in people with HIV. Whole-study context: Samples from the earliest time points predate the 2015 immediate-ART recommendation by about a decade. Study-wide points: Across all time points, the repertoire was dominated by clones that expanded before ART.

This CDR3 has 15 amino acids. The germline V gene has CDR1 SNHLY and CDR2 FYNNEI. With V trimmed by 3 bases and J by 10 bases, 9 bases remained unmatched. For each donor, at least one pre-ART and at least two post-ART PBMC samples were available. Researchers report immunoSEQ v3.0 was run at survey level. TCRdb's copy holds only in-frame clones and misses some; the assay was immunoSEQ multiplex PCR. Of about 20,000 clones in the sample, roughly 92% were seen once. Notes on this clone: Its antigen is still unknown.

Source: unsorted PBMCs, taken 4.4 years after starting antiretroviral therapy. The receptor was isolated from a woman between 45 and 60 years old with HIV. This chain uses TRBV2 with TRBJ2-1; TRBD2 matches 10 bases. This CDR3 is CASSDRLAGPVEQFF. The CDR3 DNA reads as TGTGCCAGCAGTGACCGACTAGCGGGCCCGGTAGAGCAGTTCTTC.